This TCR beta chain was recorded in a study of OX40 agonist ivuxolimab in advanced cancers. Clones were sequenced by immunoSEQ multiplex PCR, and TCRdb holds only the in-frame ones, with some missing. The table lists about 64,000 clones, about 87% of them singletons. The trim removed 0 bases at V and 2 bases at J, leaving 9 bases unmatched. Germline V CDR1 and CDR2: SGHRS, YFSETQ. CDR3 length equals 17 residues. The specimen was CD4+ or CD8+ T cells sorted from blood, collected in a trial of the OX40 agonist ivuxolimab. The source is an adult with an advanced solid tumor such as melanoma, head and neck, liver or kidney cancer. This chain joins TRBV5-1 and TRBJ2-7; 9 nucleotides match TRBD2. The CDR3 is CASSLGHQAGGPYEQYF. The CDR3 bases are TGCGCCAGCAGCTTGGGCCATCAGGCGGGAGGGCCCTACGAGCAGTACTTC. The full variable domain, in which reference TRBV5-1 and TRBJ2-7 provide the parts outside the CDR3, is KAGVTQTPRYLIKTRGQQVTLSCSPISGHRSVSWYQQTPGQGLQFLFEYFSETQRNKGNFPGRFSGRQFSNSRSEMNVSTLELGDSALYLCASSLGHQAGGPYEQYFGPGTRLTVT.